This T cell receptor beta chain derives from a study of blood T cell repertoires in COVID-19. About the study: Both acute and convalescent COVID-19 samples were obtained from the United States, Italy and Spain. The analysed material was cDNA or gDNA that came from T cells, B-cell-depleted T cells, or PBMCs.

Authors' processing steps: Amplification of reference gene primers was used by the study to estimate nucleated cell counts. Method: immunoSEQ multiplex PCR; TCRdb's copy keeps in-frame clones and lacks some. V and J calls plus clone size are reproduced from that table; the DNA served to infer D and trimming. The sample consists of under 25,000 clones, roughly 84% of them appearing once. Germline V gene data show CDR1 as SGHKS and CDR2 as YYEKEE (reference sequence). The CDR3 has 16 amino acids. The V end was cut by 0 bases, the J end by 8 bases, with 15 bases between. The chain has TRBV5-5 and TRBJ1-6; perhaps TRBD1 as D (6 bases). The sequenced sample was peripheral blood. The TCR comes from a human donor in a cohort sampled during active COVID-19. The donor label of this sample is uncertain. The CDR3 reads CASSLVQGGGYSPLHF. For the CDR3, the DNA is TGTGCCAGCAGCTTGGTACAGGGAGGGGGTTATTCACCCCTCCACTTT.